This TCR beta chain appears in the sequencing data of a study of T cells after yellow fever vaccination (dated by TCRdb to between 2017 and 2020). The study in broad terms: The SMART-Seq v4 Ultra Low Input RNA kit was used to prepare libraries from fractions with low cell numbers. To follow T-cell clones before and after both primary and booster YFV17D yellow fever vaccination, bulk TCR alpha and beta repertoires underwent longitudinal sequencing. The cohort comprised two healthy male donors, one aged 18 to 29 and one aged 30 to 40 years. Bulk PBMC replicates and cell subsets were isolated from blood drawn at multiple timepoints before and after both primary and secondary immunization. Study-wide conclusions, independent of this receptor: Compared with the primary T-cell response, the secondary T-cell response was faster but weaker, reaching its peak on day 5 rather than on day 15. Because abundant contaminating clonotypes from the bulk population could be contained in FACS-sorted repertoires, computational filtering was required. A small share of clonotypes was detected in both CD4 and CD8 compartments, with the overlap likely arising from convergent recombination. Because the study included only two donors, the extent to which the findings can be generalized is limited. After the booster, most clones that had expanded after primary vaccination were detected again (roughly 95% of CD4 and around 88% of CD8), suggesting broad maintenance of memory.

Comment on this clonotype: Its antigen has not been determined. Base qualities are missing; no much larger clone stands one base away.

Read against the paper, the sample's treatment or condition label means: live attenuated yellow fever vaccine strain. A standard Ficoll-Paque protocol was used to isolate PBMCs from peripheral blood. CD4 and CD8 T-cell fractions were isolated with Dynabeads CD4 and CD8 positive selection kits. TriZol was used to extract RNA from bulk PBMCs, from CD4 and CD8 fractions, and from dextramer-positive and dextramer-negative fractions. Synthesis of TCR cDNA relied on 5'RACE template switching, a step that introduced a universal primer site along with unique molecular identifiers. Priming of cDNA synthesis was performed from both the TCR alpha and TCR beta constant segments. Two PCR steps were used to amplify libraries, with sample barcodes and sequencing adapters being added in the second step. Sequencing of libraries was performed on Illumina HiSeq 2500 (2x100 bp) or NovaSeq (2x150 bp). The paper's processing steps were these. Reads were demultiplexed and collapsed into UMI consensus sequences with MIGEC, and V(D)J alignment was performed with MiXCR. Vaccine-responding clonotypes were defined with edgeR using replicate PBMC samples, requiring FDR below 0.01 and a log2 fold change above 5 up to day 15. Each bulk clonotype received a CD4 or CD8 identity based on whether the sequenced CD4 or CD8 repertoire contained that clonotype at higher abundance. TCRdb's own reprocessing of the public reads used fastp at Q25 and MiXCR and kept productive beta chains. Rows matching on CDR3 protein sequence are summarized as one entry with the most common DNA and genes. These V and J calls are TCRdb output, not the study's own analysis. The sample table lists about 240,000 distinct CDR3 sequences, 6% to 7.5% of them with a count of one. The ten most abundant clones make up roughly 0.9% of the sample.

The source material was CD4+ T cells sorted from PBMCs, sampled 15 days after the yellow fever booster vaccination. The receptor's source is a man aged 25 to 40 who received the YFV17D yellow fever vaccine.

The DNA sequence is TGTGCCATCAGTGAGTCTCTAGCGGGAGAATCTTCCTACGAGCAGTACTTC. It specifies CAISESLAGESSYEQYF. The chain joins TRBV10-3 to TRBJ2-7, and 10 junction bases match TRBD2. Germline trimming: 0 bases from V, 1 base from J; junction bases outside gene matches: 6. The CDR3 measures 17 amino acids from cysteine to phenylalanine. Of all the DNA, just the CDR3 is kept, 51 bases in frame from base 1. CDR1 ENHRY and CDR2 SYGVKD are derived from the germline V gene.